This T cell receptor (beta chain) was captured by sequencing in a study of blood T cell repertoires in COVID-19. Participant age was roughly 18 to 90 years, and participants resided in approximately 24 US areas. The table came from immunoSEQ multiplex PCR; TCRdb's copy has only in-frame clones and leaves some out. The table includes fewer than 350,000 clones, about 85% detected once. The CDR3 has 15 amino acids. V gave up 0 bases and J gave up 5 bases; unmatched junction bases: 5. Germline V gene data show CDR1 as MNHEY and CDR2 as SVGAGI. Sequenced material: PBMCs or T cells enriched from blood (not recorded which). The gene calls are TRBV6-5 and TRBJ2-7; 9 nucleotides line up with TRBD2. This clonotype originated in a woman under 40 who had been exposed to COVID-19. DNA for the CDR3: TGTGCCAGCAGTTACTCGGGCGGGAGGGGAGACGAGCAGTACTTC. Translated, it gives CASSYSGGRGDEQYF.